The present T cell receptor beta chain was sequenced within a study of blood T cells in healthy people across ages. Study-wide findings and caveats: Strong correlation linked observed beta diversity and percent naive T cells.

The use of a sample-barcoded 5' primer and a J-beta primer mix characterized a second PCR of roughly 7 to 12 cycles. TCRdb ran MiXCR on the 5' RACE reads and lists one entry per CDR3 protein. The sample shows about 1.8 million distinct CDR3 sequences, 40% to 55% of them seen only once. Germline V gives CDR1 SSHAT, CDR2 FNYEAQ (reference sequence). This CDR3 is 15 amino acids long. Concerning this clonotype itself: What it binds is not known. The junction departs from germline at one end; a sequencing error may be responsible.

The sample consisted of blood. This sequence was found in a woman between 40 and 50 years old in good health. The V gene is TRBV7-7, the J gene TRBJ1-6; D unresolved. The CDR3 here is CASSLALGPGSPLHF. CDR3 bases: TGTGCTAGCAGCTTAGCGCTTGGACCGGGCTCACCCCTCCACTTT. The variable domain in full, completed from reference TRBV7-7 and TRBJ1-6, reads GAGVSQSPRYKVTKRGQDVTLRCDPISSHATLYWYQQALGQGPEFLTYFNYEAQPDKSGLPSDRFSAERPEGSISTLTIQRTEQRDSAMYRCASSLALGPGSPLHFGNGTRLTVT.